These 9 T cell receptor beta chains came from one sample sequenced in a study of blood T cell repertoires in COVID-19. The method was immunoSEQ multiplex PCR; TCRdb's version includes in-frame clones alone and lacks a portion of them. In the table there are about 52,000 clones, around 82% of which are singletons. Sequencing was performed on peripheral blood. The receptors come from an elderly woman with COVID-19, enrolled during active disease.

The rearrangement joins TRBV18 to TRBJ2-1, with D tentatively TRBD2 (6 bases). CDR3 size: 14 residues. Germline-derived CDR1 and CDR2 are KGHSH and LQKENI. Between the trimmed V and J ends, which lost 3 bases and 8 bases, there was a span of 14 bases. CDR3 DNA: TGTGCCAGCTCACCCGGGACTTCCTCCGATGAGCAGTTCTTC. This encodes CASSPGTSSDEQFF.

The chain employs TRBV11-2 and TRBJ2-1; 8 nucleotides match TRBD2. J was trimmed by 5 bases and V by 5 bases; bases with no gene match: 8. In germline, CDR1 is SGHAT, CDR2 FQNNGV. CDR3 size: 15 residues. Here the CDR3 reads CASSPLAGPHNEQFF. CDR3 DNA: TGTGCCAGCAGCCCATTAGCGGGGCCCCACAATGAGCAGTTCTTC.

This clone was counted once. The chain uses TRBV5-1 and TRBJ2-7, with 10 positions matching TRBD2. This CDR3 is built from 14 residues. V lost 6 bases and J lost 6; bases outside the gene matches: 9. The germline gives CDR1 SGHRS, CDR2 YFSETQ. In DNA, the CDR3 is TGCGCCAGCACAGCGGGAGGGTCAACGGGCGAGCAGTACTTC. Translating gives CASTAGGSTGEQYF.

V gene TRBV11-2 combines with J gene TRBJ1-3, with 8 bases fitting TRBD1. Trimming at V came to 6 bases and at J to 2 bases, leaving 6 bases not matched to a gene. CDR1 is SGHAT, CDR2 FQNNGV, per germline. CDR3 length: 15 residues. The CDR3 region is CASRYWTGPGNTIYF. The CDR3, as DNA: TGTGCCAGCAGATATTGGACAGGGCCTGGAAACACCATATATTTT. Variable domain in full (rest from reference TRBV11-2 and TRBJ1-3): EAGVAQSPRYKIIEKRQSVAFWCNPISGHATLYWYQQILGQGPKLLIQFQNNGVVDDSQLPKDRFSAERLKGVDSTLKIQPAKLEDSAVYLCASRYWTGPGNTIYFGEGSWLTVV.

The chain combines TRBV30 with TRBJ1-2; D might be TRBD1 (5 bases). The germline gives CDR1 GTSNPN, CDR2 SVGIG (reference sequence). The CDR3 sequence is 10 residues long. V was pared by 6 bases and J by 11 bases, with 13 bases between. The CDR3 here is CACTKTVYTF. In DNA form, the CDR3 reads TGTGCCTGCACGAAGACAGTTTACACCTTC.

The V call is TRBV2, the J call TRBJ1-1; 11 bases map to TRBD1. CDR3 length equals 14 residues. With V trimmed by 7 bases and J by 3 bases, 4 bases remained unmatched. Germline lookup yields CDR1 SNHLY and CDR2 FYNNEI. In nucleotides, the CDR3 is TGTGCCAGCATCGGGACAGGGGGATACACTGAAGCTTTCTTT. It encodes CASIGTGGYTEAFF.

The chain uses TRBV30 and TRBJ1-1; no clear D gene. Trimming cost V 3 bases and J 1 base, with 6 bases left between them. The CDR3 has 12 residues. Germline lookup yields CDR1 GTSNPN and CDR2 SVGIG (reference sequence). CDR3 residues: CAWSPQNTEAFF. The CDR3 nucleotides are TGTGCCTGGAGCCCCCAGAACACTGAAGCTTTCTTT.

This clone was seen a handful of times. The gene calls are TRBV5-1 and TRBJ2-7; D ambiguous. CDR3 length: 16 amino acids. With 0 bases removed from V and 0 bases from J, the gap between germline ends came to 13 bases. Germline V lookup: CDR1 SGHRS, CDR2 YFSETQ. The DNA for the CDR3 is TGCGCCAGCAGCTTGGACCCAGGCGTGAGCTCCTACGAGCAGTACTTC. It specifies CASSLDPGVSSYEQYF. The variable domain in full, with the rest retrieved from reference TRBV5-1 and TRBJ2-7, is KAGVTQTPRYLIKTRGQQVTLSCSPISGHRSVSWYQQTPGQGLQFLFEYFSETQRNKGNFPGRFSGRQFSNSRSEMNVSTLELGDSALYLCASSLDPGVSSYEQYFGPGTRLTVT.

In its sample, this clone is medium-sized. V is TRBV4-1 and J is TRBJ1-2; D remains unclear. Trimming shortened V by 0 bases and J by 7 bases, and 15 bases separated the two germline ends. The CDR3 length is 15 residues. From germline, CDR1 is MGHRA and CDR2 YSYEKL. The CDR3: CASSQDLALAGGYTF. CDR3 coding DNA: TGCGCCAGCAGCCAAGATCTAGCGCTCGCGGGTGGCTACACCTTC.